This T cell receptor beta chain was profiled in a study of CD8+ T cells in alopecia areata (dated by TCRdb to the late 2010s). Background for the entire study: Treated patients were enrolled in an open-label pilot trial of oral tofacitinib, 5 to 10 mg twice daily, for moderate-to-severe alopecia areata. The SALT score, which quantifies the percentage of affected scalp surface area, was used to measure disease severity in treated patients. On the human side, TCRbeta sequencing was run on scalp tissue and on sorted CD4+ and CD8+ peripheral blood T cells from healthy controls and from alopecia areata patients with either patchy or totalis/universalis disease. Patients received tofacitinib for 6 to 18 months and were then followed off drug for 6 months to check for delayed response and recurrence. TCRbeta CDR3 regions were amplified by immunoSEQ multiplex PCR with 35 Vbeta forward and 13 Jbeta reverse primers. Scalp clonality was compared among normal scalp (n=4), patchy alopecia areata scalp (n=8), and alopecia totalis/universalis scalp (n=8). High-throughput TCRbeta sequencing was used to examine T cell clonal expansion in alopecia areata in both the C3H/HeJ mouse model and human patients. RNA came from the PAXgene miRNA kit for fixed scalp, the miRNeasy kit for PBMCs, and the RNeasy kit for mouse skin. Biopsies were taken from tofacitinib-treated patients at baseline and at 4 and 24 weeks of treatment, and a later scalp biopsy was taken in several of the tofacitinib-treated patients.

This clone was observed a handful of times. Its antigen is not yet known. No base qualities exist here, and no much larger clone lies one base off it. What this sample's time point label stands for: 24 weeks on oral tofacitinib. The treatment or condition label here, explained by the study, means: oral pan-JAK inhibitor, 5-10 mg twice daily. From alopecia areata patients, peripheral blood was collected along with lesional scalp punch biopsies. After PBMCs were isolated by density centrifugation and stained for CD3, CD4 and CD8, a FACSAria was used to sort CD4+ and CD8+ T cells. Results the study describes overall, beyond this receptor: Compared with mice, TCR sequences shared between patients were less clear, possibly partly because of HLA diversity across the patient population. Because the treated cohort was small and included a single nonresponder, larger studies are needed to assess links between baseline CD8+ expansion and response. Many expanded lesional clones persisted in scalp and blood during tofacitinib treatment, which may partly explain relapse after stopping treatment. Unlike mouse skin, where gammadelta T cells dominate, normal human skin contains resident alphabeta T cells that get sequenced too, which complicates analysis of the scalp TCR repertoire. Tofacitinib significantly lowered scalp clonality and the number of expanded CD8+ clones among the top 100 scalp clones. Compared with normal scalp, lesional scalp had higher clonality and more expanded CD8+ clones, particularly in alopecia totalis/universalis, a pattern that suggests antigenic drive.

Libraries were prepared through the immunoSEQ multiplex PCR assay. RNA was extracted from all samples and reverse transcribed into cDNA, which served as template for TCR sequencing. First-strand cDNA was synthesized with SuperScript III using a 2:1 mix of oligo-dT and random hexamers. A synthetic immune receptor repertoire was used to measure amplification bias, and any remaining bias was corrected computationally. For the original study's pipeline: Raw reads were preprocessed for error removal, and CDR3 was defined according to IMGT conventions as running from the conserved cysteine to phenylalanine. Clonality was computed as 1 minus the Shannon entropy, with the entropy normalized by log2 of the number of productive unique TCRs. CD4 or CD8 identity of scalp clones was inferred by cross-referencing scalp TCRbeta sequences with sorted blood CD4 and CD8 repertoires. As stored in TCRdb, this immuneACCESS dataset retains in-frame rearrangements with V and J assigned. A fraction of the clones does not appear; measured against another copy, unresolved V genes explain less than half of the discrepancy, and the remainder lacks a known reason. Clone size and V and J calls were adopted from that table, with D and trimming inferred from the DNA. The sample table lists roughly 190,000 clones, roughly 66% of them with a count of one. The ten largest clonotypes hold 1% of the sample.

Its CDR3 holds 13 amino acids, cysteine through phenylalanine. Only the CDR3 part of the read is kept: 39 bases, read in frame from the first base. Based on the germline V gene, the CDR1 and CDR2 sequences are MNHEY and SVGAGI. Between the V and J ends, shortened by 5 bases and 3 bases respectively, the junction contains 9 bases. The sequence links TRBV6-5 to TRBJ2-3, with the D gene call left open. The sequence was collected from a human donor with alopecia areata. The sequencing used CD4+ T cells sorted from blood, collected at week 24, from a patient treated with tofacitinib. The CDR3 in this case is CASSLKLTDTQYF. The nucleotides read TGTGCCAGCAGTCTGAAATTGACAGATACGCAGTATTTT.